The sequence of this TCR beta chain was determined in a study of blood T cell repertoires in COVID-19. Allocation to cohorts depended on clinical history reported by the participants. Clones were sequenced by immunoSEQ multiplex PCR, and TCRdb holds only the in-frame ones, with some missing. This sample has roughly 150,000 clones, with 79% found just once. Sequencing was carried out using PBMCs or T cells enriched from blood (not recorded which). This TCR derives from an older woman in a cohort exposed to, infected with or recovered from COVID-19 (not recorded which).

CDR3 amino acids: CAWSPSTQRTTNEKLFF. CDR3 sequence (DNA): TGTGCCTGGTCTCCTTCCACCCAGAGGACAACTAATGAAAAACTGTTTTTT. The V and J genes are TRBV30 and TRBJ1-4; the D is unclear. The germline V and J ends were trimmed by 5 bases and 0 bases, with 19 bases remaining between them. CDR3 length: 17 residues. Germline CDR1 GTSNPN, CDR2 SVGIG (reference sequence).